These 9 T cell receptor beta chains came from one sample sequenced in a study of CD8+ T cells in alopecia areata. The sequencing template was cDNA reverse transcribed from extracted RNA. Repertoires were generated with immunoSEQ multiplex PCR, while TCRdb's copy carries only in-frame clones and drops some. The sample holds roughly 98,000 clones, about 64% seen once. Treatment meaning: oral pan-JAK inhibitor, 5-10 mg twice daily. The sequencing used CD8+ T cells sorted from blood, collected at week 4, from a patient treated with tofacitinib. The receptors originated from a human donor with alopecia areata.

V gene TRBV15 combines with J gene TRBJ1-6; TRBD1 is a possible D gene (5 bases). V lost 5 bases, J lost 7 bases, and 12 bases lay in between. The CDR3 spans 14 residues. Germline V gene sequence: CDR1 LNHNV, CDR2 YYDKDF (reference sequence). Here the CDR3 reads CATSRDVVNSPLHF. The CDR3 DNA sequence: TGTGCCACCAGCCGGGACGTAGTCAATTCACCCCTCCACTTT.

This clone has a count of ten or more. For the CDR3, the DNA is TGTGCCAGCAGTTTCAACCGCAGGCTAAGCTCCTACGAGCAGTACTTC. Its protein is CASSFNRRLSSYEQYF. The chain has TRBV27 and TRBJ2-7; D is undetermined. V lost 3 bases and J lost 0, with 15 bases in between. In germline, CDR1 is MNHEY, CDR2 SMNVEV (reference sequence). This CDR3 is 16 amino acids long.

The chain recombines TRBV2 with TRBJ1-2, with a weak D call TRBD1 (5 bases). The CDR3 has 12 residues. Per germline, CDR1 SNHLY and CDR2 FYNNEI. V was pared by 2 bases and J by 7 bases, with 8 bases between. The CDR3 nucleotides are TGTGCCAGCAGTGAACTCGGGGGTGGCTACACCTTC. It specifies CASSELGGGYTF.

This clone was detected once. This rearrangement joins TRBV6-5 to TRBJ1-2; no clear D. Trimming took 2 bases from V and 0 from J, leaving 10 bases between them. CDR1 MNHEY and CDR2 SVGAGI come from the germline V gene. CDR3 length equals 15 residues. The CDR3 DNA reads TGTGCCAGCAGTTACAGGGAAGAAGCTAACTATGGCTACACCTTC. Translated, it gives CASSYREEANYGYTF.

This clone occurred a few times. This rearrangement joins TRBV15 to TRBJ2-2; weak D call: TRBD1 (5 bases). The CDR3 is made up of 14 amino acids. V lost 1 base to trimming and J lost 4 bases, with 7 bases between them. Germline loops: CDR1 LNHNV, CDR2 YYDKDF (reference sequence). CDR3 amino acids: CATSRAGRTGELFF. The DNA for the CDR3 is TGTGCCACCAGCAGAGCAGGGCGCACCGGGGAGCTGTTTTTT.

CDR3: CASSVDPGQGTAGELFF. Written as DNA, the CDR3 is TGTGCCAGCAGCGTAGACCCGGGACAGGGTACGGCCGGGGAGCTGTTTTTT. The chain employs TRBV9 and TRBJ2-2, with 9 bases identical to TRBD1. After removal of 0 bases from V and 6 bases from J, the junction contained 9 bases not matched to a gene. CDR1 SGDLS and CDR2 YYNGEE come from the germline V gene. This CDR3 has 17 amino acids.

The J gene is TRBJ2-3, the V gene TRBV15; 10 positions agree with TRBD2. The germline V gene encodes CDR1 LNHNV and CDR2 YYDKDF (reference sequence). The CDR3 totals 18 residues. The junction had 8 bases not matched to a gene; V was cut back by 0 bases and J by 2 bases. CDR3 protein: CATSRDGASGGPTDTQYF. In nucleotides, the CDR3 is TGTGCCACCAGCAGAGATGGGGCTAGCGGGGGCCCCACAGATACGCAGTATTTT.

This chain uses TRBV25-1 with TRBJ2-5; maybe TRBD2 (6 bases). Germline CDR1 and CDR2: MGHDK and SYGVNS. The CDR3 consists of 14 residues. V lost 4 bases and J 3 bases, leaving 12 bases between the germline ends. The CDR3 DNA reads TGTGCCAGCAGTGTCGGAGGAGGGGAAGAGACCCAGTACTTC. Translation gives CASSVGGGEETQYF.

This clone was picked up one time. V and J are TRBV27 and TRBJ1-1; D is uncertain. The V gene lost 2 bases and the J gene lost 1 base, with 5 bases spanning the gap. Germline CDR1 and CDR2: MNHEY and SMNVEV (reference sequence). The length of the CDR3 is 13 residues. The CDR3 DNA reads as TGTGCCAGCAGTTTAAGCCGGAACACTGAAGCTTTCTTT. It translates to CASSLSRNTEAFF.